A selection of T cell receptor beta chains follows, all from one sample in a study of CD8 T cells in ankylosing spondylitis. TCRdb redid the calling of the 5' RACE reads with MiXCR, one entry per CDR3 protein. Of over 130,000 distinct CDR3 sequences listed, around 42% are singletons. Sequenced input: synovial fluid, either unsorted or a sorted T cell fraction (not recorded which). These receptors were collected from a male donor with ankylosing spondylitis. Each CDR3 is given with its conserved first and last residue. D genes are given only for firm matches. Clone size, where shown, is once, few, many, or a class for clones that have expanded.

>TRBJ1-2|NA|TRBV27|NA
TGTGCCAGCAGTTTATTTGAACAGGAGTTGTCTGGCTACACCTTC
CASSLFEQELSGYTF
>TRBJ2-3|NA|TRBV4-1|few
TGCGCCAGCAGCCAAGATTTGGATACGCAGTATTTT
CASSQDLDTQYF
>TRBJ1-1|NA|TRBV7-9|few
TGTGCCAGCAGCTCTCTTAGTAGAGGAGACACTGAAGCTTTCTTT
CASSSLSRGDTEAFF
>TRBJ2-2|NA|TRBV10-3|NA
TGTGCCATCGCGGTGACGGGCGCGAACACCGGGGAGCTGTTTTTT
CAIAVTGANTGELFF
>TRBJ2-7|NA|TRBV4-1|NA
TGCGCCAGCAGCCTGTACAGGGGAGGGGATTACGAGCAGTACTTC
CASSLYRGGDYEQYF
>TRBJ2-5|NA|TRBV3-1|NA
TGTGCCAGCAGCCAAGGGCGCGGCGGCGGGACCCAGTACTTC
CASSQGRGGGTQYF
>TRBJ2-1|NA|TRBV5-6|medium-sized
TGTGCCAGCAGCTTGGAGGGTAATGAGCAGTTCTTC
CASSLEGNEQFF
>TRBJ2-3|NA|TRBV28|NA
TGTGCCAGCAGTTTCAGGTTGATTGAATGGTTACCAGATACGCAGTATTTT
CASSFRLIEWLPDTQYF
>TRBJ1-1|TRBD1|TRBV3-1|few
TGTGCCAGCACCTACAGGGGGGATGGAGTGAACACTGAAGCTTTCTTT
CASTYRGDGVNTEAFF
>TRBJ2-7|NA|TRBV7-9|many
TGTGCCAGCAGCTCCACCTACGAGCAGTACTTC
CASSSTYEQYF
>TRBJ2-7|TRBD2|TRBV5-1|NA
TGCGCCAGCAGCTCCCACGGGAGGGTACGTCCCCCCTACGAGCAGTACTTC
CASSSHGRVRPPYEQYF
>TRBJ2-7|NA|TRBV4-1|NA
TGCGCCAGCAGCCAAGGGCGAGGATTTAGGCTTGCGGGCGAGCAGTACTTC
CASSQGRGFRLAGEQYF
>TRBJ2-7|NA|TRBV7-6|NA
TGTGCCAGCAGCTTAGTGGCCGGCGAGCAGTACTTC
CASSLVAGEQYF
>TRBJ2-7|TRBD2|TRBV5-6|few
TGTGCCAGCAGCTCCGAAGTAGCGGGGGGAACCTACGAGCAGTACTTC
CASSSEVAGGTYEQYF
>TRBJ1-6|NA|TRBV5-1|NA
TGCGCCAGGAGACTAGCCCAGGGAACAGGAAATTCACCCCTCCACTTT
CARRLAQGTGNSPLHF
>TRBJ2-1|TRBD2|TRBV5-1|few
TGCGCCAGCAGCTTGGCCCGACCGGGACTAGTGTACAATGAGCAGTTCTTC
CASSLARPGLVYNEQFF